A selection of T cell receptor beta chains follows, all from one sample in a study of cytomegalovirus exposure and HLA in healthy donors. Using immunoSEQ multiplex PCR, the repertoire was profiled, and TCRdb retains in-frame clones only, with some absent. The table includes 160,000 or so clones, approximately 76% detected once. Sequencing was carried out using PBMCs. These receptors were obtained from a man aged 55 to 70 in good health and CMV-seronegative. The CDR3 runs from the conserved cysteine through the conserved F or W. The D gene is left open where the match is weak. Where a row states a size, it is once, few, many or the class of an expanded clone; other rows omit it.

CDR3nt: TGTGCCAGTAGTATATCCTCCACTATCTCTGGAAACACCATATATTTT; CDR3aa: CASSISSTISGNTIYF; v_gene: TRBV19; j_gene: TRBJ1-3; d_gene: NA; abundance: NA
CDR3nt: TGTGCCAGCAGCGTAGAGGGGGTGTCTGGAAACACCATATATTTT; CDR3aa: CASSVEGVSGNTIYF; v_gene: TRBV9; j_gene: TRBJ1-3; d_gene: NA; abundance: NA
CDR3nt: TGTGCCGTTAGCAGGGGGCAGGGCACTGAAGCTTTCTTT; CDR3aa: CAVSRGQGTEAFF; v_gene: TRBV10-3; j_gene: TRBJ1-1; d_gene: TRBD1; abundance: few
CDR3nt: TGTGCCAGCCGTGATCCGGGACTCCCGGATGAGCAGTTCTTC; CDR3aa: CASRDPGLPDEQFF; v_gene: TRBV2; j_gene: TRBJ2-1; d_gene: NA; abundance: NA
CDR3nt: TGCGCCAGCGGCACTCAGGTCCAGGGAAAAACCTACAATGAGCAGTTCTTC; CDR3aa: CASGTQVQGKTYNEQFF; v_gene: TRBV5-1; j_gene: TRBJ2-1; d_gene: NA; abundance: NA
CDR3nt: TGCGCCAGCAGCGTAGGAGCAGGACTAGCGGCAGTCAATGAGCAGTTCTTC; CDR3aa: CASSVGAGLAAVNEQFF; v_gene: TRBV5-1; j_gene: TRBJ2-1; d_gene: TRBD2; abundance: NA
CDR3nt: TGTGCCATCAGTGAGAGTGGGACAGAGTACGAGCAGTACTTC; CDR3aa: CAISESGTEYEQYF; v_gene: TRBV10-3; j_gene: TRBJ2-7; d_gene: TRBD1; abundance: few
CDR3nt: TGCGCCAGCAGCCTTGCAGAGGCGGAGACCCAGTACTTC; CDR3aa: CASSLAEAETQYF; v_gene: TRBV5-1; j_gene: TRBJ2-5; d_gene: NA; abundance: few
CDR3nt: TGCGCCAGCAGCCAAGAAAGTACTCGCACAGATACGCAGTATTTT; CDR3aa: CASSQESTRTDTQYF; v_gene: TRBV4-3; j_gene: TRBJ2-3; d_gene: NA; abundance: few
CDR3nt: TGTGCCAGCAGCCCCCCCCTGAGGACAGGGGGCTTTGATACGCAGTATTTT; CDR3aa: CASSPPLRTGGFDTQYF; v_gene: TRBV7-8; j_gene: TRBJ2-3; d_gene: TRBD1; abundance: NA
CDR3nt: TGTGCCAGCAGCTTAAGAGGGATGGGGTCCGAGAGGTATGGCTACACCTTC; CDR3aa: CASSLRGMGSERYGYTF; v_gene: TRBV7-9; j_gene: TRBJ1-2; d_gene: NA; abundance: NA
CDR3nt: TGTGCCAGCAGCCCCGGACTAGGTGATGAGCAGTTCTTC; CDR3aa: CASSPGLGDEQFF; v_gene: TRBV7-2; j_gene: TRBJ2-1; d_gene: TRBD2; abundance: NA
CDR3nt: TGTGCCAGCAGCAAGCTGGCAGGGGGCCGGGACGAGCAGTACTTC; CDR3aa: CASSKLAGGRDEQYF; v_gene: TRBV11-2; j_gene: TRBJ2-7; d_gene: TRBD1; abundance: few
CDR3nt: TGTGCCAGCAACAGGGACTACTCTGGAAACACCATATATTTT; CDR3aa: CASNRDYSGNTIYF; v_gene: TRBV6-1; j_gene: TRBJ1-3; d_gene: NA; abundance: NA
CDR3nt: TGTGCCAGCAGTTTATTCGGCACCCGGGGGGAAGGCTACACCTTC; CDR3aa: CASSLFGTRGEGYTF; v_gene: TRBV27; j_gene: TRBJ1-2; d_gene: NA; abundance: NA
CDR3nt: TGTGCCAGCAGCGGGTGCAGGCGTCGGGAGGGAGCTGGGGCCAACGTCCTGACTTTC; CDR3aa: CASSGCRRREGAGANVLTF; v_gene: TRBV21-1; j_gene: TRBJ2-6; d_gene: NA; abundance: NA
CDR3nt: TGTGCTAGTGCTGCCCCCCACGGGGAGGGGCTAGAGACCCAGTACTTC; CDR3aa: CASAAPHGEGLETQYF; v_gene: TRBV12-5; j_gene: TRBJ2-5; d_gene: TRBD2; abundance: NA
CDR3nt: TGCGCCAGCAGCTTGGAGACAGGGGTTAACACTGAAGCTTTCTTT; CDR3aa: CASSLETGVNTEAFF; v_gene: TRBV5-1; j_gene: TRBJ1-1; d_gene: TRBD1; abundance: NA
CDR3nt: TGTGCCAGCAGCGTAGGGGGAGCGGGGATCGGGGAGACCCAGTACTTC; CDR3aa: CASSVGGAGIGETQYF; v_gene: TRBV9; j_gene: TRBJ2-5; d_gene: TRBD2; abundance: once
CDR3nt: TGCGCCAGCAGCCAAGAGATTCAGGGGATTTCACCCCTCCACTTT; CDR3aa: CASSQEIQGISPLHF; v_gene: TRBV4-3; j_gene: TRBJ1-6; d_gene: NA; abundance: few
CDR3nt: TGTGCCAGCAGCTACAATGCCGGGACAGGGGCAGAGACCCAGTACTTC; CDR3aa: CASSYNAGTGAETQYF; v_gene: TRBV7-8; j_gene: TRBJ2-5; d_gene: TRBD1; abundance: NA
CDR3nt: TGCGCCAGCAGCGCCGCCGGACAGTCCTACGAGCAGTACTTC; CDR3aa: CASSAAGQSYEQYF; v_gene: TRBV5-1; j_gene: TRBJ2-7; d_gene: NA; abundance: NA
CDR3nt: TGTGCCAGTAGTCTCCCAGACAATCAGCCCCAGCATTTT; CDR3aa: CASSLPDNQPQHF; v_gene: TRBV19; j_gene: TRBJ1-5; d_gene: NA; abundance: NA
CDR3nt: TGTGCCAGCAGACTCGACAGCGGGAGCAATCAGCCCCAGCATTTT; CDR3aa: CASRLDSGSNQPQHF; v_gene: TRBV2; j_gene: TRBJ1-5; d_gene: NA; abundance: NA
CDR3nt: TGTGCCAGCAGCTTAGCTGGTTGGGGGGTTAACGAGCAGTACTTC; CDR3aa: CASSLAGWGVNEQYF; v_gene: TRBV7-9; j_gene: TRBJ2-7; d_gene: NA; abundance: few
CDR3nt: TGTGCCATCAGGAAGGGGGAGAACACTGAAGCTTTCTTT; CDR3aa: CAIRKGENTEAFF; v_gene: TRBV10-3; j_gene: TRBJ1-1; d_gene: NA; abundance: NA
CDR3nt: TGTGCCAGCAGCTTACGAAGCGGGGCTCAAGAGACCCAGTACTTC; CDR3aa: CASSLRSGAQETQYF; v_gene: TRBV7-8; j_gene: TRBJ2-5; d_gene: TRBD2; abundance: NA
CDR3nt: TGTGCCAGTACCACCGACAATAGCAATCAGCCCCAGCATTTT; CDR3aa: CASTTDNSNQPQHF; v_gene: TRBV19; j_gene: TRBJ1-5; d_gene: NA; abundance: NA
CDR3nt: TGCGCCAGCAGCCAAGATTGGGGAGGTGGTGGCTACACCTTC; CDR3aa: CASSQDWGGGGYTF; v_gene: TRBV4-3; j_gene: TRBJ1-2; d_gene: NA; abundance: NA
CDR3nt: TGTGCCAGCAGTTTTAGCGGGGGACCCTACGAGCAGTACTTC; CDR3aa: CASSFSGGPYEQYF; v_gene: TRBV28; j_gene: TRBJ2-7; d_gene: TRBD2; abundance: NA
CDR3nt: TGTGCCAGCAGCTTAAGGCTAGCGGGGGCGGATACGCAGTATTTT; CDR3aa: CASSLRLAGADTQYF; v_gene: TRBV7-8; j_gene: TRBJ2-3; d_gene: TRBD2; abundance: NA
CDR3nt: TGTGCCACGTCGGGAGTTGAAGAGACCCAGTACTTC; CDR3aa: CATSGVEETQYF; v_gene: TRBV10-3; j_gene: TRBJ2-5; d_gene: NA; abundance: NA
CDR3nt: TGTGCCAGCAGCACAACTCGGACAGGGGGGGAGACCCAGTACTTC; CDR3aa: CASSTTRTGGETQYF; v_gene: TRBV7-8; j_gene: TRBJ2-5; d_gene: TRBD1; abundance: NA